Described below is a single T cell receptor beta chain sequence and its context. Its antigen is unidentified. The V gene's germline CDR1 is MNHEY and CDR2 SVGAGI. V gave up 2 bases and J gave up 7 bases, with 8 bases separating them. This CDR3 contains 12 residues. The data were obtained in a study of identical twins. Whole-study results and caveats: Models underestimated how often monozygotic twins shared out-of-frame TCR alpha. Twins shared beta out-of-frame sequences in excess, but this excess was weaker.

The cDNA had a unique molecular identifier and a template-switch universal primer site. TCRdb reanalysed the 5' RACE reads using MiXCR and keeps one entry per CDR3 protein. The sample has 500,000 to 650,000 distinct CDR3 sequences, just over 7% seen once. These data are also associated with another study on yellow fever vaccine responses in identical twins. That work states: Twins' vaccine T cell response reportedly seemed partly convergent, partly personalized.

This sequence joins TRBV6-5 and TRBJ1-1; D not certain. The source material was PBMCs. The sequence came from a woman aged 18-29 years in good health. CDR3 sequence: CASSYRSGEAFF. CDR3 DNA sequence: TGTGCCAGCAGTTACAGGAGTGGTGAAGCTTTCTTT.